These T cell receptor beta chains were read from a single sample in a study of blood T cell repertoires in COVID-19. Sequencing was performed with immunoSEQ multiplex PCR; in TCRdb, only in-frame clones are kept and a portion is missing. The sample includes about 150,000 clones, 80% to 90% of them seen just once. The sample consisted of peripheral blood. The source is a woman in her forties with acute or convalescent COVID-19. Each CDR3 is given with its conserved first and last residue. Fields, in order: clone size, J gene, V gene, D gene, CDR3 length, CDR3 protein, CDR3 DNA. A D gene is named only where the DNA matches it firmly. Some rows mark clone size as missing; the rest say once, few, many or name a class of expanded clone.

>-|TRBJ1-4|TRBV3-1/TRBV3-2|-|16
CASSHQHATTNEKLFF
TGTGCCAGCAGCCACCAACACGCAACAACTAATGAAAAACTGTTTTTT
>few|TRBJ1-6|TRBV7-2|-|15
CASSLDRAGNSPLHF
TGTGCCAGCAGCTTAGACAGGGCGGGTAATTCACCCCTCCACTTT
>-|TRBJ1-1|TRBV6-5|TRBD1|15
CATGQGAITDTEAFF
TGTGCCACGGGACAGGGGGCGATTACGGACACTGAAGCTTTCTTT
>-|TRBJ1-2|TRBV10-2|-|12
CASSEIAYGYTF
TGCGCCAGCAGTGAGATTGCGTATGGCTACACCTTC
>few|TRBJ1-5|TRBV21-1|-|16
CASSTRDRVSNQPQHF
TGTGCCAGCAGCACCCGAGACAGGGTTAGCAATCAGCCCCAGCATTTT
>-|TRBJ2-3|TRBV7-9|-|11
CASEGTDTQYF
TGTGCCAGTGAGGGCACAGATACGCAGTATTTT
>few|TRBJ2-7|TRBV6-6|-|17
CASSRLGGQDYSYEQYF
TGTGCCAGCAGTCGTCTGGGCGGGCAGGACTACTCCTACGAGCAGTACTTC
>-|TRBJ1-1|TRBV11-3|-|13
CASSISGITEAFF
TGTGCCAGCAGCATCTCAGGGATCACTGAAGCTTTCTTT
>-|TRBJ1-5|TRBV6-5|-|15
CASSYSSGDNQPQHF
TGTGCCAGCAGTTACTCGAGTGGAGATAATCAGCCCCAGCATTTT
>-|TRBJ2-2|TRBV7-9|TRBD2|16
CASSPTSGGAVGELFF
TGTGCCAGCAGCCCCACTAGCGGGGGGGCGGTCGGGGAGCTGTTTTTT